This TCR beta chain was captured by sequencing in a study of T cell changes during pregnancy in multiple sclerosis. CDR3 length equals 15 residues. Per germline, CDR1 SGHNT and CDR2 YENEEA. The ends lost 2 bases at V and 2 bases at J; junction bases unmatched: 5. Sequenced by immunoSEQ multiplex PCR; TCRdb stores in-frame clones only, minus some. The sample records under 70,000 clones, about nine tenths being singletons. The rearrangement joins TRBV11-3 to TRBJ2-7; TRBD1 matches at 8 bases. This clonotype originated in a female donor in good health, enrolled as a control in a pregnancy study. The source was peripheral blood, collected after pregnancy. CDR3: CASSLYQGAAYEQYF. In DNA, the CDR3 is TGTGCCAGCAGCTTATACCAGGGGGCGGCCTACGAGCAGTACTTC.